The rows below give T cell receptor beta chains drawn from one sample of a study of blood T cell repertoires in COVID-19. The data were produced by immunoSEQ multiplex PCR, yet TCRdb's version contains in-frame clones alone and is incomplete. This table has about 310,000 clones, approximately 90% appearing once. The sample taken for sequencing was PBMCs or T cells enriched from blood (not recorded which). Source of these receptors: a woman aged 40 to 50 who had recovered from COVID-19. The CDR3 runs from the conserved cysteine through the conserved F or W. D genes are given only for firm matches. Where a row states a size, it is once, few, many or the class of an expanded clone; other rows omit it.

V: TRBV27; D: NA; J: TRBJ1-5; size: NA; DNA: TGTGCCAGCAGTCGAGAGTACAATCAGCCCCAGCATTTT; CDR3: CASSREYNQPQHF
V: TRBV18; D: NA; J: TRBJ2-2; size: NA; DNA: TGTGCCAGCTCACCAGCGGCCGGGGAGCTGTTTTTT; CDR3: CASSPAAGELFF
V: TRBV10-3; D: TRBD1; J: TRBJ1-6; size: NA; DNA: TGTGCCATCAGTGGACAGGGGGATTCACCCCTCCACTTT; CDR3: CAISGQGDSPLHF
V: TRBV7-9; D: NA; J: TRBJ2-1; size: NA; DNA: TGTGCCAGTACGGGACCCGGGAGCTCCTACAATGAGCAGTTCTTC; CDR3: CASTGPGSSYNEQFF
V: TRBV9; D: TRBD2; J: TRBJ2-3; size: NA; DNA: TGTGCCAGCAGCCATACTAGCGGGAGTACAGATACGCAGTATTTT; CDR3: CASSHTSGSTDTQYF
V: TRBV13; D: NA; J: TRBJ2-7; size: NA; DNA: TGTGCCAGCAGCTTATGGCAATACGAGCAGTACTTC; CDR3: CASSLWQYEQYF
V: TRBV29-1; D: NA; J: TRBJ1-1; size: NA; DNA: TGCAGCGTGGGAACAGGGAACACTGAAGCTTTCTTT; CDR3: CSVGTGNTEAFF
V: TRBV5-1; D: TRBD1; J: TRBJ2-7; size: NA; DNA: TGCGCCAGCAGCTTGGTGACAGGGGGCGAATACGAGCAGTACTTC; CDR3: CASSLVTGGEYEQYF
V: TRBV7-8; D: NA; J: TRBJ2-7; size: NA; DNA: TGTGCCAGCAGCTCAGACAGGTTTTCCTACGAGCAGTACTTC; CDR3: CASSSDRFSYEQYF
V: TRBV18; D: TRBD2; J: TRBJ2-6; size: NA; DNA: TGTGCCAGCTGTGTCGGGACTAGCGGAACTGGGGCCAACGTCCTGACTTTC; CDR3: CASCVGTSGTGANVLTF
V: TRBV29-1; D: TRBD1; J: TRBJ1-2; size: NA; DNA: TGCAGCGTTGCCGAGACAGGGGCGGGTGGCTACACCTTC; CDR3: CSVAETGAGGYTF
V: TRBV7-8; D: TRBD1; J: TRBJ2-7; size: NA; DNA: TGTGCCAGCAGCTGGGACAGGGGAGGCGAGCAGTACTTC; CDR3: CASSWDRGGEQYF
V: TRBV12-2; D: NA; J: TRBJ1-4; size: NA; DNA: TGTGCAAGTCGCCCACAGGGTACTAATGAAAAACTGTTTTTT; CDR3: CASRPQGTNEKLFF
V: TRBV6-2/TRBV6-3; D: TRBD2; J: TRBJ2-1; size: NA; DNA: TGTGCCAGCAGTAAAACCGGGACTAGCGGGAGGAGTGCTTACAATGAGCAGTTCTTC; CDR3: CASSKTGTSGRSAYNEQFF
V: TRBV28; D: TRBD1; J: TRBJ1-1; size: NA; DNA: TGTGCCAGCAGTTTACCGACAGGGGGCTTCACTGAAGCTTTCTTT; CDR3: CASSLPTGGFTEAFF
V: TRBV2; D: NA; J: TRBJ1-3; size: NA; DNA: TGTGCCAGCAGTGAACAGAACAGGGCCGGAAACACCATATATTTT; CDR3: CASSEQNRAGNTIYF
V: TRBV9; D: TRBD1; J: TRBJ1-1; size: NA; DNA: TGTGCCAGCAGCGTAGGGACAGGGGCCATGAACACTGAAGCTTTCTTT; CDR3: CASSVGTGAMNTEAFF
V: TRBV24-1; D: NA; J: TRBJ2-3; size: many; DNA: TGTGCCACCAGTGATGTGAGGAGCCGAGATACGCAGTATTTT; CDR3: CATSDVRSRDTQYF
V: TRBV30; D: NA; J: TRBJ2-7; size: NA; DNA: TGTGCCCTCGGGGTTAGCTCCTACGAGCAGTACTTC; CDR3: CALGVSSYEQYF
V: TRBV27; D: NA; J: TRBJ2-2; size: NA; DNA: TGTGCCAGCAGTTTTTGGGACACCGCGAACACCGGGGAGCTGTTTTTT; CDR3: CASSFWDTANTGELFF
V: TRBV9; D: NA; J: TRBJ2-2; size: NA; DNA: TGTGCCAGCAGCCCCTGGGGGGACGGGGAGCTGTTTTTT; CDR3: CASSPWGDGELFF
V: TRBV7-2; D: NA; J: TRBJ1-2; size: NA; DNA: TGTGCCAGCAACACGGGACAAAACTATGGCTACACCTTC; CDR3: CASNTGQNYGYTF
V: TRBV3-1/TRBV3-2; D: TRBD2; J: TRBJ2-3; size: NA; DNA: TGTGCCAGCAGCCAAGACTCCCCGCTAGCGGGGGCCCCAAATACGCAGTATTTT; CDR3: CASSQDSPLAGAPNTQYF
V: TRBV3-1/TRBV3-2; D: NA; J: TRBJ2-3; size: few; DNA: TGTGCCAGCAGCCCCACAGGACGAATGGATACGCAGTATTTT; CDR3: CASSPTGRMDTQYF
V: TRBV13; D: TRBD2; J: TRBJ2-7; size: few; DNA: TGTGCCAGCAGCCCAAGGACTAGCGGGCCCTACGAGCAGTACTTC; CDR3: CASSPRTSGPYEQYF
V: TRBV4-2; D: NA; J: TRBJ2-3; size: NA; DNA: TGTGCCAGCAGCCAGGCCGGTCTGGGGGGAGTTGCAGATACGCAGTATTTT; CDR3: CASSQAGLGGVADTQYF
V: TRBV18; D: TRBD1; J: TRBJ1-5; size: NA; DNA: TGTGCCAGCTCACCGGGGTCACAGGGGGATCAGCCCCAGCATTTT; CDR3: CASSPGSQGDQPQHF
V: TRBV11-2; D: TRBD1; J: TRBJ2-7; size: NA; DNA: TGTGCCAGCAGCTTAGACGGGACAGACACCTACGAGCAGTACTTC; CDR3: CASSLDGTDTYEQYF
V: TRBV19; D: TRBD1; J: TRBJ1-2; size: NA; DNA: TGTGCCAGTAGTACCCCATCGGACAGGAGGGCCTATGGCTACACCTTC; CDR3: CASSTPSDRRAYGYTF
V: TRBV30; D: TRBD1; J: TRBJ1-6; size: NA; DNA: TGTGCCTGGAGTCCTGGACAGGACTCACCCCTCCACTTT; CDR3: CAWSPGQDSPLHF
V: TRBV9; D: TRBD2; J: TRBJ2-3; size: NA; DNA: TGTGCCAGCTCCGTGCTAGCGGTATCCACAGATACGCAGTATTTT; CDR3: CASSVLAVSTDTQYF
V: TRBV18; D: NA; J: TRBJ2-7; size: NA; DNA: TGTGCCAGCTCACCATGGGACTCAGCCTACGAGCAGTACTTC; CDR3: CASSPWDSAYEQYF
V: TRBV19; D: NA; J: TRBJ2-7; size: NA; DNA: TGTGCCAGTAGTATTGGCGGGGCGGAGCAGTACTTC; CDR3: CASSIGGAEQYF
V: TRBV15; D: NA; J: TRBJ2-5; size: NA; DNA: TGTGCCACCAGCAGAGATCATGAGACCCAGTACTTC; CDR3: CATSRDHETQYF
V: TRBV27; D: NA; J: TRBJ2-7; size: NA; DNA: TGTGCCAGCAGTCAGTACGAGCAGTACTTC; CDR3: CASSQYEQYF
V: TRBV10-3; D: TRBD1; J: TRBJ1-2; size: NA; DNA: TGTGCCATCAGTGCCACAGGGGGCAGCTATGGCTACACCTTC; CDR3: CAISATGGSYGYTF
V: TRBV15; D: NA; J: TRBJ1-5; size: NA; DNA: TGTGCCACCAGCAGTATCCGCGATCAGCCCCAGCATTTT; CDR3: CATSSIRDQPQHF
V: TRBV10-3; D: NA; J: TRBJ2-1; size: NA; DNA: TGTGCCATCAGTGATATTAGTGCTCCGGATGAGCAGTTCTTC; CDR3: CAISDISAPDEQFF
V: TRBV11-2; D: TRBD2; J: TRBJ2-1; size: NA; DNA: TGTGCCAGCAGCTTAAGGGCTAGCGGCTACAATGAGCAGTTCTTC; CDR3: CASSLRASGYNEQFF
V: TRBV7-3; D: TRBD2; J: TRBJ2-3; size: NA; DNA: TGTGCCAGCAGCTCGGGACTAGCGGGAGAGGATACGCAGTATTTT; CDR3: CASSSGLAGEDTQYF
V: TRBV24-1; D: NA; J: TRBJ1-1; size: NA; DNA: TGTGCCACCAGTGATGGCGGGAGCACTGAAGCTTTCTTT; CDR3: CATSDGGSTEAFF
V: TRBV7-2; D: NA; J: TRBJ2-7; size: NA; DNA: TGTGCCAGCAGCAGGAGTGGCGGGGAGGCTTCCTACGAGCAGTACTTC; CDR3: CASSRSGGEASYEQYF
V: TRBV30; D: NA; J: TRBJ1-2; size: NA; DNA: TGTGCCTGGAGTCCCCCAGGGAACTATGGCTACACCTTC; CDR3: CAWSPPGNYGYTF
V: TRBV2; D: NA; J: TRBJ1-3; size: NA; DNA: TGTGCCAGCAGGATGGGGGCTGCTGGAAACACCATATATTTT; CDR3: CASRMGAAGNTIYF
V: TRBV21-1; D: NA; J: TRBJ2-4; size: NA; DNA: TGTGCCGGAAACAGTGGGAGTAGGAACATTCAGTACTTC; CDR3: CAGNSGSRNIQYF